Listed below are T cell receptor beta chains from one sample, sequenced in a study of blood T cell repertoires in COVID-19. Sequenced by immunoSEQ multiplex PCR; TCRdb stores in-frame clones only, minus some. There are around 160,000 clones in the sample; 85% to 90% occur only once, and roughly an eighth lies in the top ten. Sequenced sample: peripheral blood. All receptors come from a man aged 18 to 30 with COVID-19, enrolled during active disease. Both conserved end residues are part of each CDR3. The D gene is left open where the match is weak. Where a row states a size, it is once, few, many or the class of an expanded clone; other rows omit it.

J | D | V | size | CDR3 | DNA
TRBJ2-2 | NA | TRBV19 | NA | CASSIASGELFF | TGTGCCAGTAGTATAGCCAGCGGGGAGCTGTTTTTT
TRBJ2-7 | TRBD2 | TRBV28 | NA | CASRSGSSYEQYF | TGTGCCAGCAGGAGCGGGAGCTCCTACGAGCAGTACTTC
TRBJ2-1 | TRBD2 | TRBV28 | NA | CASSYAPSGRVYEQFF | TGTGCCAGCAGTTATGCCCCTAGCGGGAGAGTTTATGAGCAGTTCTTC
TRBJ2-7 | TRBD2 | TRBV5-4 | NA | CASSFGRSGGYEQYF | TGTGCCAGCAGCTTCGGTCGTAGCGGGGGCTACGAGCAGTACTTC
TRBJ1-5 | TRBD1 | TRBV28 | NA | CASSRQGGGNQPQHF | TGTGCCAGCAGCAGACAGGGGGGAGGAAATCAGCCCCAGCATTTT
TRBJ2-7 | TRBD1 | TRBV5-4 | few | CASSLAGTGPHEQYF | TGTGCCAGCAGCTTGGCCGGGACAGGGCCCCACGAGCAGTACTTC
TRBJ1-6 | NA | TRBV28 | NA | CASSLARARRSPLHF | TGTGCCAGCAGTTTGGCCAGGGCGAGACGGTCACCCCTCCACTTT
TRBJ2-3 | NA | TRBV30 | NA | CAWSLGDTDTQYF | TGTGCCTGGAGCCTAGGGGACACAGATACGCAGTATTTT
TRBJ2-1 | TRBD2 | TRBV4-2 | NA | CASSPGGAGAGGNNEQFF | TGTGCCAGCAGCCCCGGCGGGGCGGGAGCGGGGGGAAACAATGAGCAGTTCTTC
TRBJ1-2 | TRBD1 | TRBV2 | NA | CASSEQGAMYGYTF | TGTGCCAGCAGTGAGCAGGGGGCAATGTATGGCTACACCTTC
TRBJ1-5 | NA | TRBV6-2/TRBV6-3 | NA | CASSLTGLGGNQPQHF | TGTGCCAGCAGTCTTACAGGCTTAGGGGGCAATCAGCCCCAGCATTTT
TRBJ2-2 | NA | TRBV3-1/TRBV3-2 | NA | CASSQDATGRGELFF | TGTGCCAGCAGCCAAGACGCGACAGGGAGGGGGGAGCTGTTTTTT
TRBJ1-6 | NA | TRBV7-2 | NA | CASSLAGVRSNSPLHF | TGTGCCAGCAGCTTAGCGGGCGTCAGAAGTAATTCACCCCTCCACTTT
TRBJ2-3 | TRBD2 | TRBV10-3 | NA | CAISESRLAGGLTDTQYF | TGTGCCATCAGTGAGTCGCGACTAGCGGGAGGGCTCACAGATACGCAGTATTTT
TRBJ2-7 | TRBD2 | TRBV7-3 | NA | CASSLTGTSGKYEQYF | TGTGCCAGCAGCTTGACCGGGACTAGCGGGAAGTACGAGCAGTACTTC
TRBJ1-1 | NA | TRBV7-2 | NA | CASSLGNLGGTEAFF | TGTGCCAGCAGCTTAGGTAACTTAGGGGGCACTGAAGCTTTCTTT
TRBJ1-1 | NA | TRBV11-3 | NA | CASSFGGNTEAFF | TGTGCCAGCAGCTTCGGGGGTAACACTGAAGCTTTCTTT
TRBJ1-5 | TRBD1 | TRBV7-8 | NA | CASSRSGQGGNQPQHF | TGTGCCAGCAGCAGAAGTGGACAGGGCGGCAATCAGCCCCAGCATTTT